This passage covers 19 T cell receptor beta chains from one sample sequenced in a study of control samples from healthy donors and cancer patients. The protocol was immunoSEQ multiplex PCR, while the TCRdb copy is restricted to in-frame clones and leaves out a portion. The table has about 200,000 clones, approximately 90% seen once; the top ten hold over 1.5%. The source material was blood. These receptors all stem from a man aged 25-40 years in good health.

Remarks on this clone: The sample carries other DNA sequences with the same CDR3. This chain joins TRBV28 and TRBJ1-5, with TRBD1 identical over 11 bases. Trimming removed 4 bases from V and 7 bases from J; junction bases left unmatched: 0. CDR3 length: 13 amino acids. Germline V gene sequence: CDR1 MDHEN, CDR2 SYDVKM. The CDR3 loop reads CASSWDRGQPQHF. In nucleotides, the CDR3 is TGTGCCAGCAGTTGGGACAGGGGGCAGCCCCAGCATTTT.

This clone is a singleton in its sample. V and J are TRBV27 and TRBJ2-2; TRBD1 matches at 7 bases. The germline gives CDR1 MNHEY, CDR2 SMNVEV (reference sequence). This CDR3 comprises 14 residues. J was trimmed by 5 bases and V by 1 base; bases with no gene match: 1. CDR3 residues: CASSLWTGTGELFF. The DNA of the CDR3 is TGTGCCAGCAGTTTATGGACAGGAACCGGGGAGCTGTTTTTT.

The V gene is TRBV4-2, the J gene TRBJ2-1; 7 bases match TRBD2. This CDR3 is 17 amino acids long. CDR1 and CDR2 (germline): LGHNA, YNFKEQ. V shed 2 bases and J 4 bases; nucleotides not matched to a gene: 11. CDR3 protein: CASSQRTRSSGYNEQFF. The CDR3 nucleotides are TGTGCCAGCAGCCAAAGGACTAGAAGTTCGGGGTACAATGAGCAGTTCTTC.

V gene TRBV11-2 combines with J gene TRBJ1-3; 9 nucleotides agree with TRBD1. Trimming removed 5 bases from V and 0 bases from J; junction bases left unmatched: 8. This CDR3 has 17 amino acids. Germline V lookup: CDR1 SGHAT, CDR2 FQNNGV. CDR3 bases: TGTGCCAGCAGCACACCGGGACAGGGCTTCTCTGGAAACACCATATATTTT. Its protein is CASSTPGQGFSGNTIYF.

The CDR3: CASSRGQDHSPLHF. The CDR3, as DNA: TGTGCCAGCAGCCGGGGACAGGATCATTCACCCCTCCACTTT. The chain links TRBV5-4 to TRBJ1-6, with TRBD1 matching 8 bases. The length of the CDR3 is 14 residues. The V gene end was trimmed by 4 bases and the J gene end by 8 bases; junction bases not matched to a gene: 5. The germline V gene encodes CDR1 SGHNT and CDR2 YYREEE (reference sequence).

V is TRBV6-5 and J is TRBJ1-5, with D possibly being TRBD1 (6 bases). Per germline, CDR1 MNHEY and CDR2 SVGAGI. With 6 bases removed from V and 6 bases from J, the gap between germline ends came to 12 bases. The CDR3 length is 13 residues. The CDR3 protein is CASRQQGGQPQHF. The CDR3 DNA reads as TGTGCCAGCAGGCAACAGGGAGGTCAGCCCCAGCATTTT.

The V gene is TRBV6-6, the J gene TRBJ1-1; a weak D match, TRBD1 (5 bases). The CDR3 is 15 residues long. Germline CDR1 MNHNY, CDR2 SVGAGI (reference sequence). Trimming removed 1 base at V and 0 bases at J, with 9 bases between. Written as DNA, the CDR3 is TGTGCCAGCAGTTACTTGGAGGGGTTGAACACTGAAGCTTTCTTT. It encodes CASSYLEGLNTEAFF.

The chain employs TRBV11-2 and TRBJ1-6; D gene ambiguous. The CDR3 is made up of 15 amino acids. Trimming took 5 bases from V and 9 from J, leaving 17 bases between them. Germline CDR1 reads SGHAT; CDR2 reads FQNNGV. In nucleotides, the CDR3 is TGTGCCAGCAGCCCGTTCTCGGATTGGCGTTCACCCCTCCACTTT. Encoded protein: CASSPFSDWRSPLHF. The complete variable domain, with remaining parts taken from reference TRBV11-2 and TRBJ1-6, reads EAGVAQSPRYKIIEKRQSVAFWCNPISGHATLYWYQQILGQGPKLLIQFQNNGVVDDSQLPKDRFSAERLKGVDSTLKIQPAKLEDSAVYLCASSPFSDWRSPLHFGNGTRLTVT.

The genes are TRBV3-1 (or the pseudogene TRBV3-2) and TRBJ2-1; D not certain. The CDR3 is 15 amino acids. Germline V CDR1 and CDR2: LGHDT, YNNKEL (reference sequence). Deletions cut 4 bases from V and 4 bases from J, with 14 bases between. Here the CDR3 reads CASSRNRGLYNEQFF. CDR3 DNA: TGTGCCAGCAGCCGAAATAGAGGCTTGTACAATGAGCAGTTCTTC.

The chain links TRBV29-1 to TRBJ2-1; D gene ambiguous. The CDR3 is 10 residues long. Germline V gene data show CDR1 as SQVTM and CDR2 as ANQGSEA. The V end lost 6 bases, the J end lost 5 bases, and 5 bases lay between the germline ends. This CDR3 reads CSVTHNEQFF. CDR3 in DNA: TGCAGCGTCACGCACAATGAGCAGTTCTTC.

The chain carries TRBV19 and TRBJ2-2, with D possibly being TRBD1 (6 bases). The CDR3 has 14 residues. V lost 8 bases and J lost 4, with 14 bases in between. Germline values: CDR1 LNHDA, CDR2 SQIVND (reference sequence). The CDR3 DNA follows: TGTGCCAGTGGGACACAGGGTAGCACCGGGGAGCTGTTTTTT. Translating gives CASGTQGSTGELFF.

The V call is TRBV19, the J call TRBJ1-1; TRBD1 matches 10 bases. The CDR3 is 16 residues long. Germline V gene lookup returns CDR1 LNHDA and CDR2 SQIVND (reference sequence). V dropped 5 bases and J dropped 4; count of bases not matched to a gene: 10. The chain's CDR3 is CASSPGDRGRGTEAFF. CDR3 DNA sequence: TGTGCCAGTAGTCCAGGGGACAGGGGCCGGGGCACTGAAGCTTTCTTT.

This rearrangement joins TRBV11-2 to TRBJ2-7; 7 nucleotides line up with TRBD2. The CDR3 is 13 residues long. The germline V gene has CDR1 SGHAT and CDR2 FQNNGV. J was trimmed by 7 bases and V by 4 bases; bases with no gene match: 7. CDR3 sequence (DNA): TGTGCCAGCAGCTCCGGACTAGGTCTAGAGCAGTACTTC. Amino acids: CASSSGLGLEQYF.

This sequence joins TRBV27 and TRBJ1-2; 7 bases are a match to TRBD1. The CDR3 spans 16 residues. Germline CDR1 MNHEY, CDR2 SMNVEV (reference sequence). Trimming at V came to 4 bases and at J to 4 bases, leaving 12 bases not matched to a gene. As DNA, the CDR3 is TGTGCCAGCAGTTCAGTCAGGGGGTTAGGGCTCTATGGCTACACCTTC. It yields the protein CASSSVRGLGLYGYTF.

The chain couples TRBV3-1 (or the pseudogene TRBV3-2) to TRBJ1-2, with D unclear. Deletions cut 0 bases from V and 9 bases from J, with 14 bases between. CDR1 and CDR2 (germline): LGHDT, YNNKEL (reference sequence). This CDR3 spans 14 amino acids. CDR3 DNA: TGTGCCAGCAGCCAAGATCCTGATGCCACGCGCTACACCTTC. Translated, it gives CASSQDPDATRYTF.

The chain employs TRBV7-6 and TRBJ2-6; D is possibly TRBD1 or TRBD2 (6 bases each). CDR1 is SGHVS, CDR2 FNYEAQ, per germline. This CDR3 has 17 amino acids. With 7 bases removed from V and 2 bases from J, the gap between germline ends came to 18 bases. Written as DNA, the CDR3 is TGTGCCAGCACCCCATCACCCGGGGGCGCTGGGGCCAACGTCCTGACTTTC. It specifies CASTPSPGGAGANVLTF.

CDR3 nucleotides: TGCGCCAGCAGTCAATCGATGGGTATTGAGCAGTTCTTC. Its translation is CASSQSMGIEQFF. The chain is built from TRBV23-1 and TRBJ2-1; unclear D gene. TRBV23-1 is identified as an open reading frame with a role that is uncertain. The V gene lost 0 bases and the J gene lost 9 bases, with 9 bases spanning the gap. The CDR3 sequence is 13 residues long.

The V and J genes are TRBV2 and TRBJ1-3; D may be TRBD1 (5 bases). Per the germline V gene, CDR1 is SNHLY and CDR2 is FYNNEI. The CDR3 has 15 amino acids. Trimming removed 8 bases from V and 2 bases from J, with 16 bases in between. DNA for the CDR3: TGTGCCAGCGCCGCACGCAGGGACGCTGGAAACACCATATATTTT. Protein product: CASAARRDAGNTIYF.

The CDR3 sequence: CASSENSGGQPQHF. The CDR3 nucleotides read TGTGCCAGCAGTGAGAATTCGGGGGGCCAGCCCCAGCATTTT. The V gene is TRBV2, the J gene TRBJ1-5, with D possibly TRBD1 on 6 matching bases. The germline V and J ends were trimmed by 3 bases and 7 bases, with 13 bases remaining between them. There are 14 residues in the CDR3. Germline CDR1 reads SNHLY; CDR2 reads FYNNEI.